This T cell receptor beta chain was captured in a study of shared clonotypes between healthy human individuals. General observations from the study: Clonotype sharing across a few donors was observed for around 4.5% of naive CD4 clonotypes.

Germline CDR1 MNHEY, CDR2 SVGAGI. This CDR3 is 15 amino acids long. Trimming cost V 6 bases and J 0 bases, with 14 bases left between them. Naive-designated CD8 cells lacked CD45RO, were positively enriched for CCR7, and omitted terminally differentiated effector memory CD45RA+ cells. Tens of thousands of T cell genomes, or about 200 ng DNA, went into the sorted-subset replicate PCRs. Data came from immunoSEQ multiplex PCR; TCRdb stores just in-frame clones and leaves some out. The table includes about 1.9 million clones, over 85% detected once. This clone has more than one count but fewer than ten. Its antigen is currently unknown.

The gene calls are TRBV6-5 and TRBJ1-1, with a weak D call TRBD1 (5 bases). Sequenced: naive CD8+ T cells from PBMCs. The receptor's source is a man between 18 and 35 years old in good health. Some clones in this sample may be carry-over from other donors' samples. Here the CDR3 DNA reads TGTGCCAGCAGGCGCAGGGCGGGGATGAACACTGAAGCTTTCTTT. Residues: CASRRRAGMNTEAFF.